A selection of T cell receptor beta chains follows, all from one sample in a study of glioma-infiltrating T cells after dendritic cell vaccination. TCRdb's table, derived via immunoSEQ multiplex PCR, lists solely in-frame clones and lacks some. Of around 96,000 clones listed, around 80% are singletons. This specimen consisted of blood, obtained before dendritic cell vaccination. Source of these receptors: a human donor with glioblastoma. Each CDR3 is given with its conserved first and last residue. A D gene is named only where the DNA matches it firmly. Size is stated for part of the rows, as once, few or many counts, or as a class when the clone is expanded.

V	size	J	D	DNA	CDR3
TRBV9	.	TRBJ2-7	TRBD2	TGTGCCAGCAGCGTAGCTAGCGGGAGGGCCACGGGCGTTCACGAGCAGTACTTC	CASSVASGRATGVHEQYF
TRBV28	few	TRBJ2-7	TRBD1	TGTGCCAGCAGTCCCAGGGGGACAGGGCGCTACGAGCAGTACTTC	CASSPRGTGRYEQYF
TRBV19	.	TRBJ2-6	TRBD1	TGTGCCAGTAGTCCCCGGACAGGGAGATTTGGTGGGGCCAACGTCCTGACTTTC	CASSPRTGRFGGANVLTF
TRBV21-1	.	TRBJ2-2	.	TGTGCCAGCAGCCCCCTAGCGGGAGGGCCCTCACACACCGGGGAGCTGTTTTTT	CASSPLAGGPSHTGELFF
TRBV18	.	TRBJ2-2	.	TGTGCCAGCTCACCTCCGACCGGGGGTAACACCGGGGAGCTGTTTTTT	CASSPPTGGNTGELFF
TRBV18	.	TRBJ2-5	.	TGTGCCAGCTCACCCCTTGCAACGGACTATACGACCCAGTACTTC	CASSPLATDYTTQYF
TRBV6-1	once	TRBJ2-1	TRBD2	TGTGCCAGCAGTGAATTACGGGGGACTAGCTACAATGAGCAGTTCTTC	CASSELRGTSYNEQFF
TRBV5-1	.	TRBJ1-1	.	TGCGCCAGCTGGCTGAACACTGAAGCTTTCTTT	CASWLNTEAFF
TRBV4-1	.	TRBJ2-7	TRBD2	TGCGCCAGCAGCCAAGAGAGCGGGGGGGCCCACGAGCAGTACTTC	CASSQESGGAHEQYF
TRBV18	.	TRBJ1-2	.	TGTGCCAGCTCACTAGAGTCTAACTATGGCTACACCTTC	CASSLESNYGYTF
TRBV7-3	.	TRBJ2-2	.	TGTGCCAGCAGCTCGCAGGGTGACGGGGAGCTGTTTTTT	CASSSQGDGELFF
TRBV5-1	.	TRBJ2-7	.	TGCGCCAGCAGCTTGAATCCCCCAACAGCGGAGACAACCTACGAGCAGTACTTC	CASSLNPPTAETTYEQYF
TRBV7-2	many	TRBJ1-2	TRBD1	TGTGCCAGCAGCATGACAGGGGGCGTTGGGTATGGCTACACCTTC	CASSMTGGVGYGYTF
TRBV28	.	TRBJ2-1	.	TGTGCCAGCAATTGGGCAGGGAGGTCCTACAATGAGCAGTTCTTC	CASNWAGRSYNEQFF
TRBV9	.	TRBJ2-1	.	TGTGCCAGCAGCGTAGCCAGCTTGGCGGGGAATGAGCAGTTCTTC	CASSVASLAGNEQFF
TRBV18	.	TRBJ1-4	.	TGTGCCAGCTCGCCGGACAGATCAACTAATGAAAAACTGTTTTTT	CASSPDRSTNEKLFF
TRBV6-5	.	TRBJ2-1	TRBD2	TGTGCCAGCAGCGAGACTAGCGGGAGATACAATGAGCAGTTCTTC	CASSETSGRYNEQFF
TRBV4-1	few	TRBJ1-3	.	TGCGCCAGCAGCCTCGGATCAAATGAGCGCACCATATATTTT	CASSLGSNERTIYF
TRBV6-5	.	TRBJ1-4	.	TGTGCCAGCAGTTACGGTCGGGGAGGGTATGAAAAACTGTTTTTT	CASSYGRGGYEKLFF
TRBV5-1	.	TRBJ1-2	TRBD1	TGCGCCAGCAGCTCAGGACAGGGCTTAAACTATGGCTACACCTTC	CASSSGQGLNYGYTF
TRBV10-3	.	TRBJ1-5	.	TGTGCCATCAGAGGGGGAGAAGACAATCAGCCCCAGCATTTT	CAIRGGEDNQPQHF
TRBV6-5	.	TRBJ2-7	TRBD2	TGTGCCAGCAGCCGACAACTAGCGGGAGTCGGGGAGCAGTACTTC	CASSRQLAGVGEQYF
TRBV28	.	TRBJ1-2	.	TGTGCCAGCAGGAGAGCAGGGGCCATAGGAAACTATGGCTACACCTTC	CASRRAGAIGNYGYTF
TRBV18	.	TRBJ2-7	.	TGTGCCAGCTCTGCGATCATCTACGAGCAGTACTTC	CASSAIIYEQYF
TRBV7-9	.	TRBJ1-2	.	TGTGCCAGCAGCCGGACAGCCAGCAAGTATGGCTACACCTTC	CASSRTASKYGYTF
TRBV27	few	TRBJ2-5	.	TGTGCCAGCAGTCCCTTTATAGGCGGCGGGAATCAAGAGACCCAGTACTTC	CASSPFIGGGNQETQYF
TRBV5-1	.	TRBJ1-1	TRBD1	TGCGCCAGCAGCTGGATGACAGGGGTCAACACTGAAGCTTTCTTT	CASSWMTGVNTEAFF
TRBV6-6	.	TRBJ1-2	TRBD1	TGTGCCAGCAGTAATCCGGCCAGGGGGCTTAACTATGGCTACACCTTC	CASSNPARGLNYGYTF
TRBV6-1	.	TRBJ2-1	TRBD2	TGTGCCAGCACGGGACTAGCGGGGTCCAATGAGCAGTTCTTC	CASTGLAGSNEQFF
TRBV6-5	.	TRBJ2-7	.	TGTGCCAGCAGTTACGGGGCGAACTACGAGCAGTACTTC	CASSYGANYEQYF
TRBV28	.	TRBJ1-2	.	TGTGCCAGCAGAACAGGGTATCCGGGCTACACCTTC	CASRTGYPGYTF
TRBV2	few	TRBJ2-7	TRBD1	TGTGCCAGCAGTCGACAGGGAAACTACGAGCAGTACTTC	CASSRQGNYEQYF
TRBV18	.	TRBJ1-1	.	TGTGCCAGCTCACCGGTTGAGGTGAACACTGAAGCTTTCTTT	CASSPVEVNTEAFF
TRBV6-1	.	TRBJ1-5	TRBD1	TGTGCCAGCAGACTCGACAGGGTTGTTCAGCCCCAGCATTTT	CASRLDRVVQPQHF
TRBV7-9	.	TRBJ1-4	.	TGTGCCAGCAGCCGGGGGGACAACGAAAAACTGTTTTTT	CASSRGDNEKLFF
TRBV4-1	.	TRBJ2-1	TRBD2	TGCGCCAGCAGCGAAGAGCATAGCGGGGGTTACAATGAGCAGTTCTTC	CASSEEHSGGYNEQFF
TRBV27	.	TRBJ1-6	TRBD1	TGTGCCAGCAGCTGGGACAGCTCCTATAATTCACCCCTCCACTTT	CASSWDSSYNSPLHF
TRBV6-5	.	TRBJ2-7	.	TGTGCCAGCAGTTCGGTCGGCGGGGCTCCGGGCGAGCAGTACTTC	CASSSVGGAPGEQYF
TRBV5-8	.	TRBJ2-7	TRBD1	TGTGCCAGCAGCTTAATACACGGGACAGGGTTGTCCTACACCGAGCAGTACTTC	CASSLIHGTGLSYTEQYF
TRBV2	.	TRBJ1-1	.	TGTGCCAGCAGTGATATTGTGAACACTGAAGCTTTCTTT	CASSDIVNTEAFF
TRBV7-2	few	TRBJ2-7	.	TGTGCCAGCAGCTTAGGAGTCGGGACCCGACTAGGGTACGAGCAGTACTTC	CASSLGVGTRLGYEQYF
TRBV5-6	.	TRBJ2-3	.	TGTGCCAGCAGCCATGGGAGGAGGGGCACAGATACGCAGTATTTT	CASSHGRRGTDTQYF
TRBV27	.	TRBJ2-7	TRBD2	TGTGCCAGCAGTTTGAGCGGGAGACTCTACGAGCAGTACTTC	CASSLSGRLYEQYF
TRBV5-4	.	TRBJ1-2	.	TGTGCCAGCAGCTTCGGGTGGAGCTATGGCTACACCTTC	CASSFGWSYGYTF
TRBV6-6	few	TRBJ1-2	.	TGTGCCAGCAGACAACAGGGTAGGGATGGCTACACCTTC	CASRQQGRDGYTF
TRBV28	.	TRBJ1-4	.	TGTGCCAGCAGTTTACCGGGCACGGGGAGGGAAAAACTGTTTTTT	CASSLPGTGREKLFF
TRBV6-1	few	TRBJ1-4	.	TGTGCCAGCAGTCCCTTCTATTCAGGGGAAAAACTGTTTTTT	CASSPFYSGEKLFF
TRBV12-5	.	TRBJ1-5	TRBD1	TGTGCTAGTGGTTTGACAGGGGGTCAGCCCCAGCATTTT	CASGLTGGQPQHF
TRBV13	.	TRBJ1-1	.	TGTGCCAGCAGCTTAGGAGTGGCGGGTGGGAACACTGAAGCTTTCTTT	CASSLGVAGGNTEAFF
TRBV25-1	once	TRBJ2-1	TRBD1	TGTGCCAGCAGTTCCCACCAGGGGGCACCATCCTACAATGAGCAGTTCTTC	CASSSHQGAPSYNEQFF
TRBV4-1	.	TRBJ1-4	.	TGCGCCAGCAGCCAGTGGGGGGGGGCAACTAATGAAAAACTGTTTTTT	CASSQWGGATNEKLFF
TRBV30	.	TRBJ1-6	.	TGTGCCTGGAATCGGGATAATTCACCCCTCCACTTT	CAWNRDNSPLHF
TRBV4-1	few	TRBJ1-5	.	TGCGCCAGCAGCCAAGTCTTACTCAGCAATCAGCCCCAGCATTTT	CASSQVLLSNQPQHF
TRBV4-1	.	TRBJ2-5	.	TGCGCCAGCAGCCTCGGGGGGGACAGTGTTCAAGAGACCCAGTACTTC	CASSLGGDSVQETQYF